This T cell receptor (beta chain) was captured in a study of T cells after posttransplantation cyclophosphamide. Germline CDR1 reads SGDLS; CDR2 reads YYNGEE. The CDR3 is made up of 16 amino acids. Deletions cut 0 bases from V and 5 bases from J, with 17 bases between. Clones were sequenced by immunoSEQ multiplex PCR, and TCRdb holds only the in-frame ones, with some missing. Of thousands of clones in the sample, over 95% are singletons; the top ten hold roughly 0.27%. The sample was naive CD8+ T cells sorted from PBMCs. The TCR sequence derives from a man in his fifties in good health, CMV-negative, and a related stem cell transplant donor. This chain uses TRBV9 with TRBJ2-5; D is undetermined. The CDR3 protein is CASSVESVRSPETQYF. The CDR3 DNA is TGTGCCAGCAGCGTAGAATCAGTCAGATCCCCCGAGACCCAGTACTTC.